The next 8 T cell receptor beta chains were all read from a single sample in a study of identical twins. MiXCR, applied by TCRdb to the 5' RACE reads, yields one record per CDR3 protein. This table has approximately 600,000 distinct CDR3 sequences, just over 7% appearing once. This sample was shared with a second study, whose subject was yellow fever vaccine responses in identical twins.

Sequenced: PBMCs. The receptors originated from a woman under 30 in good health.

In its sample, this clonotype was seen many times. The chain links TRBV9 to TRBJ1-6; a possible D gene is TRBD1 (6 bases). Germline V gene lookup returns CDR1 SGDLS and CDR2 YYNGEE. This CDR3 has 14 residues. V was clipped by 3 bases and J by 6 bases, with 10 bases between them. The DNA for the CDR3 is TGTGCCAGCAGCGAGGGGGGGTTTAATTCACCCCTCCACTTT. It yields the protein CASSEGGFNSPLHF.

This clonotype has at least ten counts. The chain combines TRBV12-3 or TRBV12-4 with TRBJ2-2; D is perhaps TRBD1 (6 bases). The CDR3 runs to 14 residues. The V and J ends lost 8 bases and 1 base respectively, with 11 bases between them. Here the CDR3 DNA reads TGTGCCAGCGGGACGGGACAGAACACCGGGGAGCTGTTTTTT. This encodes CASGTGQNTGELFF.

This clonotype was observed at least ten times. The chain couples TRBV12-3 or TRBV12-4 to TRBJ2-7, with D possibly matching TRBD2 (5 bases). This CDR3 has 16 amino acids. Trimming pared 1 base from V and 6 bases from J, leaving 19 bases between. The CDR3 region has the DNA TGTGCCAGCAGTTTAGTGGCTAGCTTCTCGCTGGGCGAGCAGTACTTC. Its protein product is CASSLVASFSLGEQYF.

This clonotype has ten or more counts. The chain combines TRBV6-1 with TRBJ1-1; D not certain. This CDR3 is 14 amino acids long. V gave up 5 bases and J gave up 5 bases, with 15 bases separating them. Per germline, CDR1 MNHNS and CDR2 SASEGT. CDR3 nucleotide sequence: TGTGCCAGCAGTAGTCCAGCTGTGGCGACTGAAGCTTTCTTT. It is translated as CASSSPAVATEAFF.

This clonotype was recorded at least ten times. V gene TRBV10-3 combines with J gene TRBJ1-2, with 8 bases identical to TRBD1. The V segment lost 5 bases and the J segment 8 bases; nucleotides outside the gene matches: 10. The CDR3 extends over 14 amino acids. CDR1 and CDR2 from the germline V gene are ENHRY and SYGVKD. CDR3 nucleotides: TGTGCCATCAGTTTCGGACAGGGAGATTTCGGCTACACCTTC. This gives the protein CAISFGQGDFGYTF.

This clonotype has only a few counts. One base away lies a much larger clone, so this may be a sequencing read error. The V and J genes are TRBV12-3 or TRBV12-4 and TRBJ1-5; D call uncertain. The V and J ends lost 6 bases and 0 bases respectively, with 12 bases between them. This CDR3 comprises 15 residues. In DNA form, the CDR3 reads TGTGCCAGCAGCCCCGGATATTATAGCAATCAGCCCCAGCATTTT. This encodes CASSPGYYSNQPQHF.

The chain has TRBV6-5 and TRBJ1-6; D may be TRBD1 (6 bases). CDR1 and CDR2 (germline): MNHEY, SVGAGI. The CDR3 has 15 residues. V was trimmed by 2 bases and J by 4 bases, leaving 9 bases between them. In nucleotides, the CDR3 is TGTGCCAGCAGTTACAGGACAGAGTATAATTCACCCCTCCACTTT. Its protein product is CASSYRTEYNSPLHF.

The chain carries TRBV28 and TRBJ2-1; 7 bases are shared with TRBD2. This CDR3 region has 16 residues. Germline CDR1 is MDHEN and CDR2 is SYDVKM. The V and J ends lost 2 bases and 4 bases, in that order; junction bases with no gene match: 8. Here the CDR3 reads CASSLRGGRTYNEQFF. In nucleotides, the CDR3 is TGTGCCAGCAGTTTAAGGGGCGGGAGAACATACAATGAGCAGTTCTTC.